A selection of T cell receptor beta chains follows, all from one sample in a study of shared clonotypes between healthy human individuals. The repertoire was sequenced with immunoSEQ multiplex PCR; TCRdb's copy has only in-frame clones and lacks some. The sample holds 950,000 to 1,100,000 clones, about 75% seen once. Sequencing was performed on memory CD4+ T cells sorted from blood. These TCRs come from a man aged 18 to 29 in good health. The CDR3 runs from the conserved cysteine through the conserved F or W. The order of the fields is J gene, D gene, clone size, V gene, CDR3 protein, CDR3 DNA. A D gene is named only where the DNA matches it firmly. The size of a clone is reported for some rows only, either as once, few or many, or as a class for expanded clones.

J gene: TRBJ2-1; D gene: TRBD1; clone size: once; V gene: TRBV6-6; CDR3 protein: CASSVRTGLQFF; CDR3 DNA: TGTGCCAGCAGTGTTCGGACAGGGCTGCAGTTCTTC
J gene: TRBJ2-7; D gene: .; clone size: .; V gene: TRBV7-9; CDR3 protein: CASSLMGPSEQYF; CDR3 DNA: TGTGCCAGCAGCTTAATGGGTCCCTCCGAGCAGTACTTC
J gene: TRBJ2-7; D gene: TRBD2; clone size: few; V gene: TRBV6-1; CDR3 protein: CASSELAGTSYEQYF; CDR3 DNA: TGTGCCAGCAGTGAACTAGCGGGAACCTCCTACGAGCAGTACTTC
J gene: TRBJ2-3; D gene: .; clone size: .; V gene: TRBV11-1; CDR3 protein: CASRPLWFSLSTDTQYF; CDR3 DNA: TGTGCCAGCAGACCGCTATGGTTTTCCCTTAGCACAGATACGCAGTATTTT
J gene: TRBJ2-7; D gene: TRBD1; clone size: few; V gene: TRBV6-1; CDR3 protein: CASSTQGAGEQYF; CDR3 DNA: TGTGCCAGCAGTACACAGGGGGCGGGTGAGCAGTACTTC
J gene: TRBJ2-7; D gene: TRBD2; clone size: few; V gene: TRBV30; CDR3 protein: CAWRGLTYEQYF; CDR3 DNA: TGTGCCTGGAGGGGACTAACCTACGAGCAGTACTTC
J gene: TRBJ2-7; D gene: .; clone size: .; V gene: TRBV7-2; CDR3 protein: CASSLVASYEQYF; CDR3 DNA: TGTGCCAGCAGCTTAGTCGCCTCCTACGAGCAGTACTTC
J gene: TRBJ1-2; D gene: .; clone size: .; V gene: TRBV5-1; CDR3 protein: CASSLGTQNYGYTF; CDR3 DNA: TGCGCCAGCAGCTTGGGGACGCAGAACTATGGCTACACCTTC
J gene: TRBJ2-6; D gene: .; clone size: .; V gene: TRBV7-7; CDR3 protein: CASSNKLSATSRANVLTF; CDR3 DNA: TGTGCCAGCAGCAACAAATTAAGTGCCACAAGTCGGGCCAACGTCCTGACTTTC
J gene: TRBJ2-7; D gene: .; clone size: .; V gene: TRBV6-6; CDR3 protein: CASSYFGSSDEQYF; CDR3 DNA: TGTGCCAGCAGTTACTTCGGGAGTTCGGACGAGCAGTACTTC
J gene: TRBJ2-7; D gene: TRBD1; clone size: .; V gene: TRBV28; CDR3 protein: CASNSGTGDHF; CDR3 DNA: TGTGCCAGCAATTCCGGGACAGGGGACCACTTC
J gene: TRBJ2-2; D gene: TRBD2; clone size: few; V gene: TRBV27; CDR3 protein: CASSLSGLAGGLGELFF; CDR3 DNA: TGTGCCAGCAGTTTATCGGGACTAGCGGGGGGGCTTGGGGAGCTGTTTTTT
J gene: TRBJ1-1; D gene: .; clone size: .; V gene: TRBV10-3; CDR3 protein: CAISESRGVAAFF; CDR3 DNA: TGTGCCATCAGTGAGTCGAGGGGGGTGGCAGCTTTCTTT
J gene: TRBJ1-2; D gene: TRBD1; clone size: .; V gene: TRBV19; CDR3 protein: CASKIDRGISDGYTF; CDR3 DNA: TGTGCCAGTAAAATCGACAGGGGGATATCGGATGGCTACACCTTC
J gene: TRBJ2-7; D gene: .; clone size: .; V gene: TRBV30; CDR3 protein: CAWSVGQIYEQYF; CDR3 DNA: TGTGCCTGGAGTGTCGGACAGATATACGAGCAGTACTTC
J gene: TRBJ2-7; D gene: .; clone size: .; V gene: TRBV15; CDR3 protein: CATSKSEGKVSNEQYF; CDR3 DNA: TGTGCCACCAGCAAGAGTGAGGGAAAAGTCTCCAACGAGCAGTACTTC
J gene: TRBJ2-5; D gene: .; clone size: .; V gene: TRBV29-1; CDR3 protein: CSVDRAETQYF; CDR3 DNA: TGCAGCGTTGACAGGGCGGAGACCCAGTACTTC
J gene: TRBJ1-5; D gene: .; clone size: .; V gene: TRBV2; CDR3 protein: CASSEGPGSYQPQHF; CDR3 DNA: TGTGCCAGCAGTGAAGGCCCGGGAAGCTATCAGCCCCAGCATTTT
J gene: TRBJ1-1; D gene: .; clone size: .; V gene: TRBV6-5; CDR3 protein: CASRGMSTEAFF; CDR3 DNA: TGTGCCAGTCGCGGGATGTCCACTGAAGCTTTCTTT
J gene: TRBJ2-1; D gene: .; clone size: .; V gene: TRBV7-2; CDR3 protein: CASSFQYQGNEQFF; CDR3 DNA: TGTGCCAGCAGCTTTCAGTATCAGGGCAATGAGCAGTTCTTC
J gene: TRBJ1-5; D gene: TRBD1; clone size: .; V gene: TRBV19; CDR3 protein: CASSDRAGWPQHF; CDR3 DNA: TGTGCCAGTAGTGACAGGGCTGGGTGGCCCCAGCATTTT
J gene: TRBJ2-3; D gene: TRBD2; clone size: .; V gene: TRBV7-2; CDR3 protein: CASSFASGSADTQYF; CDR3 DNA: TGTGCCAGCAGCTTCGCTAGCGGGAGCGCAGATACGCAGTATTTT
J gene: TRBJ1-1; D gene: .; clone size: .; V gene: TRBV14; CDR3 protein: CASSQEGGARGTEAFF; CDR3 DNA: TGTGCCAGCAGCCAAGAGGGGGGGGCGCGGGGCACTGAAGCTTTCTTT
J gene: TRBJ1-2; D gene: .; clone size: .; V gene: TRBV5-6; CDR3 protein: CASRTGTSYYGYTF; CDR3 DNA: TGTGCCAGCAGGACAGGTACGTCCTACTATGGCTACACCTTC
J gene: TRBJ1-2; D gene: TRBD1; clone size: .; V gene: TRBV7-8; CDR3 protein: CASSFLDRGDYGYTF; CDR3 DNA: TGTGCCAGCAGCTTCCTTGACAGGGGCGACTATGGCTACACCTTC
J gene: TRBJ2-3; D gene: TRBD1; clone size: .; V gene: TRBV5-1; CDR3 protein: CASSTGQDLDTQYF; CDR3 DNA: TGCGCCAGCAGCACCGGACAGGACCTAGATACGCAGTATTTT
J gene: TRBJ2-7; D gene: TRBD1; clone size: .; V gene: TRBV7-8; CDR3 protein: CASSLRLDRGYEQYF; CDR3 DNA: TGTGCCAGCAGCTTAAGATTGGACAGGGGCTACGAGCAGTACTTC
J gene: TRBJ1-2; D gene: TRBD1; clone size: .; V gene: TRBV6-6; CDR3 protein: CAFRQGWNNGYTF; CDR3 DNA: TGTGCCTTCCGACAGGGATGGAACAATGGCTACACCTTC
J gene: TRBJ1-5; D gene: .; clone size: .; V gene: TRBV4-1; CDR3 protein: CASSQDRGQPQHF; CDR3 DNA: TGCGCCAGCAGCCAAGATCGGGGTCAGCCCCAGCATTTT
J gene: TRBJ2-3; D gene: .; clone size: .; V gene: TRBV7-2; CDR3 protein: CASIQEIGADTQYF; CDR3 DNA: TGTGCCAGCATCCAGGAGATCGGCGCAGATACGCAGTATTTT
J gene: TRBJ2-1; D gene: .; clone size: few; V gene: TRBV18; CDR3 protein: CASSPLLYNEQFF; CDR3 DNA: TGTGCCAGTTCACCGCTCCTCTACAATGAGCAGTTCTTC
J gene: TRBJ1-5; D gene: .; clone size: .; V gene: TRBV6-6; CDR3 protein: CASRKRQGIQPQHF; CDR3 DNA: TGTGCCAGCAGAAAGCGTCAAGGGATTCAGCCCCAGCATTTT
J gene: TRBJ2-7; D gene: TRBD2; clone size: .; V gene: TRBV7-2; CDR3 protein: CASSLGPSGNYEQYF; CDR3 DNA: TGTGCCAGCAGCTTAGGGCCTAGCGGGAACTACGAGCAGTACTTC
J gene: TRBJ1-6; D gene: TRBD1; clone size: .; V gene: TRBV7-8; CDR3 protein: CASSLARTDREDSPLHF; CDR3 DNA: TGTGCCAGCAGCTTAGCCCGGACGGACAGGGAAGATTCACCCCTCCACTTT
J gene: TRBJ2-3; D gene: .; clone size: .; V gene: TRBV6-5; CDR3 protein: CASNHGGFKYF; CDR3 DNA: TGTGCCAGCAACCATGGAGGGTTCAAGTATTTT
J gene: TRBJ2-7; D gene: .; clone size: .; V gene: TRBV6-4; CDR3 protein: CASRDSISGSEQYF; CDR3 DNA: TGTGCCAGCAGAGACTCAATCTCAGGTTCCGAGCAGTACTTC
J gene: TRBJ2-7; D gene: TRBD2; clone size: .; V gene: TRBV4-1; CDR3 protein: CASSSSGGAYEQYF; CDR3 DNA: TGCGCCAGCAGCTCCTCTGGGGGGGCCTACGAGCAGTACTTC
J gene: TRBJ1-5; D gene: .; clone size: .; V gene: TRBV6-5; CDR3 protein: CASSYWANQPQHF; CDR3 DNA: TGTGCCAGCAGTTACTGGGCCAATCAGCCCCAGCATTTT
J gene: TRBJ1-6; D gene: .; clone size: .; V gene: TRBV11-2; CDR3 protein: CASSLEVRSYNSPLHF; CDR3 DNA: TGTGCCAGCAGCTTAGAAGTCAGGAGCTATAATTCACCCCTCCACTTT
J gene: TRBJ1-6; D gene: .; clone size: .; V gene: TRBV15; CDR3 protein: CATSRTVSGTKNSPLHF; CDR3 DNA: TGTGCCACCAGCAGAACCGTATCCGGGACGAAGAATTCACCCCTCCACTTT
J gene: TRBJ1-4; D gene: .; clone size: .; V gene: TRBV4-3; CDR3 protein: CASSQEGIAEKLFF; CDR3 DNA: TGCGCCAGCAGCCAAGAGGGGATAGCTGAAAAACTGTTTTTT
J gene: TRBJ2-3; D gene: TRBD1; clone size: .; V gene: TRBV7-3; CDR3 protein: CASSSRQGNTDTQYF; CDR3 DNA: TGTGCCAGCAGCTCCCGACAGGGAAACACAGATACGCAGTATTTT
J gene: TRBJ1-2; D gene: .; clone size: .; V gene: TRBV19; CDR3 protein: CASSDYGYTF; CDR3 DNA: TGTGCCAGTAGTGACTATGGCTACACCTTC
J gene: TRBJ2-5; D gene: .; clone size: many; V gene: TRBV5-6; CDR3 protein: CASSLRLQETQYF; CDR3 DNA: TGTGCCAGCAGCCTCAGGCTCCAAGAGACCCAGTACTTC
J gene: TRBJ1-6; D gene: TRBD1; clone size: .; V gene: TRBV5-1; CDR3 protein: CASSRSSDRNNSPLHF; CDR3 DNA: TGCGCCAGCAGCCGTTCGTCGGACAGGAATAATTCACCCCTCCACTTT
J gene: TRBJ2-5; D gene: TRBD1; clone size: few; V gene: TRBV15; CDR3 protein: CATSRGQGDQETQYF; CDR3 DNA: TGTGCCACCAGCAGGGGACAGGGGGATCAAGAGACCCAGTACTTC
J gene: TRBJ2-5; D gene: .; clone size: .; V gene: TRBV18; CDR3 protein: CASSQPQEETQYF; CDR3 DNA: TGTGCCAGCTCACAACCACAGGAAGAGACCCAGTACTTC
J gene: TRBJ1-2; D gene: .; clone size: .; V gene: TRBV30; CDR3 protein: CAWSLGRYGYTF; CDR3 DNA: TGTGCCTGGAGTCTAGGCCGCTATGGCTACACCTTC
J gene: TRBJ1-5; D gene: .; clone size: .; V gene: TRBV7-2; CDR3 protein: CASSLAWGSNQPQHF; CDR3 DNA: TGTGCCAGCAGCTTAGCTTGGGGAAGCAATCAGCCCCAGCATTTT
J gene: TRBJ2-3; D gene: .; clone size: .; V gene: TRBV6-6; CDR3 protein: CANSRRQGEDTQYF; CDR3 DNA: TGTGCCAACTCAAGGCGGCAGGGTGAGGATACGCAGTATTTT